A single sample is the source of the 29 T cell receptor beta chains below, sequenced in a study of T cells in Graves' hyperthyroidism and ophthalmopathy. Amplification yielded TCR beta CDR3 regions, with RNA transcripts as the source. The study used the HTBI primer set for a first-round RT-PCR of the TCR CDR3. TCRdb re-called the multiplex PCR reads with MiXCR, one entry per CDR3 protein. The sample yields about 360,000 distinct CDR3 sequences, approximately 13% seen once. Input material: blood. Source of these receptors: a woman younger than 30 with Graves' hyperthyroidism.

The rearrangement links TRBV7-9 to TRBJ1-2, with 10 positions matching TRBD1. Germline V gene data show CDR1 as SEHNR and CDR2 as FQNEAQ (reference sequence). CDR3 length: 17 residues. V trimming: 5 bases; J trimming: 3 bases; junction bases outside the gene matches: 12. In nucleotides, the CDR3 is TGTGCCAGCAGCCGACGCCTTGGACAGGGGGATGACTATGGCTACACCTTC. Amino acid sequence: CASSRRLGQGDDYGYTF.

CDR3: CASSLSTTDTQYF. The CDR3, as DNA: TGTGCCAGCAGTTTATCGACCACAGATACGCAGTATTTT. The chain links TRBV28 to TRBJ2-3, with D hard to call. This CDR3 spans 13 amino acids. The germline V gene encodes CDR1 MDHEN and CDR2 SYDVKM. The V and J ends lost 1 base and 2 bases respectively, with 4 bases between them.

In its sample, this clonotype was seen many times. V gene TRBV5-6 combines with J gene TRBJ2-3; no definite D call. CDR3 length equals 12 residues. CDR1 and CDR2 (germline): SGHDT, YYEEEE. The V gene lost 4 bases and the J gene lost 4 bases, with 7 bases spanning the gap. The CDR3 nucleotides read TGTGCCAGCAGCCGAGCGTCAGATACGCAGTATTTT. Residues: CASSRASDTQYF.

This clonotype came up many times. The chain links TRBV15 to TRBJ1-5; D is perhaps TRBD1 (6 bases). There are 17 residues in the CDR3. V was shortened by 2 bases and J by 1 base, with 15 bases between the two germline ends. The germline V gene has CDR1 LNHNV and CDR2 YYDKDF (reference sequence). This chain's CDR3 is CATSRIGGGASNQPQHF. CDR3 in DNA: TGTGCCACCAGCAGAATAGGAGGGGGGGCAAGCAATCAGCCCCAGCATTTT.

This rearrangement joins TRBV12-3 or TRBV12-4 to TRBJ2-2; 8 bases fit TRBD1. This CDR3 region has 13 residues. Trimming at V came to 6 bases and at J to 6 bases, leaving 3 bases not matched to a gene. The CDR3 nucleotides are TGTGCCAGCAGCCAGACAGGGGCCGGGGAGCTGTTTTTT. This codes for CASSQTGAGELFF.

The rearrangement joins TRBV28 to TRBJ2-5, with 10 bases aligning to TRBD1. The CDR3 extends over 15 amino acids. V lost 5 bases and J lost 3; bases outside the gene matches: 6. Germline-derived CDR1 and CDR2 are MDHEN and SYDVKM. CDR3 nucleotide sequence: TGTGCCAGCAGTCTTACGGGACAGGGGAAAGAGACCCAGTACTTC. As protein: CASSLTGQGKETQYF.

The rearrangement uses TRBV28 and TRBJ2-1, with TRBD2 matching 8 bases. This CDR3 spans 16 amino acids. CDR1 and CDR2 from the germline V gene are MDHEN and SYDVKM. Trimming at V came to 3 bases and at J to 8 bases, leaving 12 bases not matched to a gene. This CDR3 is CASSLPGLVGMDEQFF. CDR3 bases: TGTGCCAGCAGTTTGCCGGGACTAGTGGGTATGGATGAGCAGTTCTTC.

J is TRBJ2-1 and V is TRBV10-3; D is perhaps TRBD2 (6 bases). V was cut by 0 bases and J by 3 bases, with 18 bases left in between. CDR1 and CDR2 from the germline V gene are ENHRY and SYGVKD. The length of the CDR3 is 18 residues. For the CDR3, the DNA is TGTGCCATCAGTGAGTCCCCCTCTTGGGACTCACTCTACAATGAGCAGTTCTTC. Translated: CAISESPSWDSLYNEQFF.

This clonotype was counted many times. CDR3 DNA: TGTGCCAGACACCGGTCGGTAGAAGAGACCCAGTACTTC. This encodes CARHRSVEETQYF. The V gene is TRBV12-3 or TRBV12-4, the J gene TRBJ2-5; D remains unclear. This CDR3 comprises 13 residues. Trimming shortened V by 9 bases and J by 3 bases, and 14 bases separated the two germline ends.

In this sample, this clonotype turned up many times. The gene calls are TRBV7-8 and TRBJ1-5; D may be TRBD1 (5 bases). CDR3 length: 16 residues. V was cut by 4 bases and J by 5 bases, with 18 bases left in between. Germline CDR1 SGHVS, CDR2 FQNEAQ. CDR3 nucleotide sequence: TGTGCCAGCAGCTCCTCGACAGTCTGGGGGGATCAGCCCCAGCATTTT. Translation gives CASSSSTVWGDQPQHF.

The gene calls are TRBV7-9 and TRBJ2-7; no definite D call. The germline CDR1 and CDR2 sequences are SEHNR and FQNEAQ (reference sequence). This CDR3 is 12 amino acids long. V shed 5 bases and J shed 5 bases, with 10 bases lying between them. The DNA for the CDR3 is TGTGCCAGCAGCCCCCCCCCCCACGAGCAGTACTTC. Amino acids: CASSPPPHEQYF.

The gene calls are TRBV30 and TRBJ1-6; D might be TRBD1 (5 bases). The CDR3 sequence is 13 residues long. V dropped 4 bases and J dropped 8 bases, with 12 bases sitting between them. Germline V gene sequence: CDR1 GTSNPN, CDR2 SVGIG (reference sequence). The DNA for the CDR3 is TGTGCCTGGAACGCAGGGCTGGATTCACCCCTCCACTTT. Its protein product is CAWNAGLDSPLHF.

This clonotype was seen ten or more times. The rearrangement joins TRBV28 to TRBJ2-7, with 12 bases that match TRBD1. CDR3 size: 15 residues. Losses at the gene ends were 4 bases for V and 6 bases for J; bases not matched to a gene: 7. The germline gives CDR1 MDHEN, CDR2 SYDVKM. CDR3 residues: CASSYMGTGGGEQYF. In nucleotides, the CDR3 is TGTGCCAGCAGTTACATGGGGACAGGGGGCGGCGAGCAGTACTTC.

This clonotype was detected only a few times. A read error may be the cause here, since a much bigger clone is one base away. The chain recombines TRBV7-9 with TRBJ2-1; 12 positions match TRBD2. The CDR3 has 15 amino acids. Germline assignment: CDR1 SEHNR and CDR2 FQNEAQ (reference sequence). Here the CDR3 reads CASSHRTSGNNEQSF. For the CDR3, the DNA is TGTGCCAGCAGCCACCGGACTAGCGGGAACAATGAGCAGTCCTTC.

This clonotype was counted ten times or more. This chain links TRBV2 with TRBJ1-5; no reliable D call. V shed 6 bases and J shed 0 bases, with 12 bases lying between them. Germline V gene data show CDR1 as SNHLY and CDR2 as FYNNEI. CDR3 size: 15 residues. The DNA of the CDR3 is TGTGCCAGCAGCCCGCCTAAATATAGCAATCAGCCCCAGCATTTT. Its protein product is CASSPPKYSNQPQHF.

There are many counts of this clonotype. The V call is TRBV28, the J call TRBJ1-1; TRBD1 might be the D (6 bases). This CDR3 has 14 residues. Germline assignment: CDR1 MDHEN and CDR2 SYDVKM. V gave up 5 bases and J gave up 3 bases, with 13 bases separating them. CDR3 in amino acids: CASSRRGGYTEAFF. CDR3 bases: TGTGCCAGCAGTCGTCGGGGGGGCTACACTGAAGCTTTCTTT. Complete variable domain (other parts from reference TRBV28 and TRBJ1-1): DVKVTQSSRYLVKRTGEKVFLECVQDMDHENMFWYRQDPGLGLRLIYFSYDVKMKEKGDIPEGYSVSREKKERFSLILESASTNQTSMYLCASSRRGGYTEAFFGQGTRLTVV.

This clonotype occurred many times. The V and J genes are TRBV6-5 and TRBJ2-7; TRBD2 aligns across 8 bases. The CDR3 has 13 residues. Germline V gene sequence: CDR1 MNHEY, CDR2 SVGAGI. V was clipped by 2 bases and J by 10 bases; unmatched bases: 7. The CDR3 reads CASSYLSGETQYF. The CDR3 nucleotides read TGTGCCAGCAGTTACCTTAGCGGGGAAACACAGTACTTC.

There are a few counts of this clonotype. CDR3 region: CSATPLSSYNEQFF. The CDR3, as DNA: TGCAGTGCCACACCCCTGAGCTCCTACAATGAGCAGTTCTTC. The J gene is TRBJ2-1, the V gene TRBV20-1; D is unclear. V shed 6 bases and J shed 0 bases, with 12 bases lying between them. The CDR3 sequence is 14 residues long. Germline values: CDR1 DFQATT, CDR2 SNEGSKA (reference sequence).

This clonotype is a singleton in its sample. V usage is TRBV6-2 or TRBV6-3 and J usage is TRBJ1-4; D unclear. The CDR3 is made up of 11 amino acids. In germline, CDR1 is MNHEY, CDR2 SVGEGT. Trimming removed 10 bases at V and 6 bases at J, with 9 bases between. DNA of the CDR3: TGTGCCACCGCCGGTTATGAAAAACTGTTTTTT. Translated, it gives CATAGYEKLFF.

The table lists this clonotype with a few counts. The CDR3 DNA reads as TGTGCCAGTAGCCCGGGACTAGTCACGTACGAGCAGTACTTC. Translation gives CASSPGLVTYEQYF. J is TRBJ2-7 and V is TRBV19; 8 bases are shared with TRBD2. The CDR3 is 14 residues long. Germline V CDR1 and CDR2: LNHDA, SQIVND (reference sequence). V was pared by 6 bases and J by 4 bases, with 8 bases of the junction left unmatched.

The table lists this clonotype with many counts. The CDR3 sequence is CASRRVGQTYGYTF. The CDR3 DNA reads as TGTGCCAGCAGACGGGTGGGACAGACCTATGGCTACACCTTC. The rearrangement uses TRBV5-5 and TRBJ1-2, with TRBD1 matching 7 bases. The germline CDR1 and CDR2 sequences are SGHKS and YYEKEE (reference sequence). The CDR3 loop spans 14 amino acids. Trimming at V came to 5 bases and at J to 4 bases, leaving 8 bases not matched to a gene.

The gene calls are TRBV5-5 and TRBJ1-2; 7 bases map to TRBD1. The J segment lost 3 bases and the V segment lost 2 bases, leaving 13 bases of the junction unmatched. Germline CDR1 SGHKS, CDR2 YYEKEE (reference sequence). CDR3 length: 17 residues. For the CDR3, the DNA is TGTGCCAGCAGCTTTTCGAGACGACAGGGAGTAGACTATGGCTACACCTTC. Its translation: CASSFSRRQGVDYGYTF. Drawing the rest from reference TRBV5-5 and TRBJ1-2, the complete variable domain is DAGVTQSPTHLIKTRGQQVTLRCSPISGHKSVSWYQQVLGQGPQFIFQYYEKEERGRGNFPDRFSARQFPNYSSELNVNALLLGDSALYLCASSFSRRQGVDYGYTFGSGTRLTVV.

Many counts were recorded for this clonotype. The V and J genes are TRBV28 and TRBJ1-1; 8 bases agree with TRBD1. The CDR3 spans 17 residues. V shed 4 bases, J shed 1 base, and the junction held 11 bases outside the gene matches. Germline V gene sequence: CDR1 MDHEN, CDR2 SYDVKM. CDR3 sequence reads: CASSSTFGQGANTEAFF. CDR3 coding DNA: TGTGCCAGCAGTTCTACCTTTGGACAGGGAGCGAACACTGAAGCTTTCTTT.

This clonotype was observed at least ten times. The chain is built from TRBV11-3 and TRBJ2-3; D is undetermined. The V gene lost 3 bases and the J gene lost 1 base, with 8 bases spanning the gap. CDR1 is SGHNT and CDR2 is YENEEA in the germline V gene. The CDR3 contains 14 residues. CDR3 in amino acids: CASSFGFRTDTQYF. The CDR3 bases are TGTGCCAGCAGCTTCGGGTTTCGCACAGATACGCAGTATTTT.

This clonotype was counted ten times or more. The chain uses TRBV9 and TRBJ2-3, with TRBD1 matching 9 bases. V lost 4 bases to trimming and J lost 4 bases; unmatched junction nucleotides: 4. The CDR3 covers 14 residues. Germline CDR1 is SGDLS and CDR2 is YYNGEE. In nucleotides, the CDR3 is TGTGCCAGCAGCTACAGGGGGCCTGCAGATACGCAGTATTTT. This encodes CASSYRGPADTQYF.

Ten or more counts support this clonotype. This chain uses TRBV3-1 with TRBJ1-1; maybe TRBD1 (6 bases). CDR3 length: 14 residues. Deletions cut 4 bases from V and 1 base from J, with 10 bases between. Germline loops: CDR1 LGHDT, CDR2 YNNKEL (reference sequence). CDR3 bases: TGTGCCAGCAGCCCAACAGGGAGGAACACTGAAGCTTTCTTT. It codes for CASSPTGRNTEAFF.

Details on this clonotype: The CDR3 does not close with the conserved phenylalanine or tryptophan, likely indicating a read error. This chain connects TRBV7-3 to TRBJ2-3; the match to TRBD2 covers 12 bases. Trimming at V came to 3 bases and at J to 2 bases, leaving 3 bases not matched to a gene. The CDR3 is made up of 16 amino acids. Germline V gene sequence: CDR1 SGHTA, CDR2 FQGTGA. CDR3 DNA sequence: TGTGCCAGCAGCTTTTCTAGCGGGAGGGTCACAGATACGCAGTATCTT. It codes for CASSFSSGRVTDTQYL.

This clonotype was observed many times. The chain employs TRBV3-1 and TRBJ1-1; TRBD1 is a possible D gene (6 bases). Between the trimmed V and J ends, which lost 4 bases and 0 bases, there was a span of 15 bases. Germline V lookup: CDR1 LGHDT, CDR2 YNNKEL (reference sequence). The CDR3 runs to 16 residues. The chain's CDR3 is CASSPRTEIMNTEAFF. DNA for the CDR3: TGTGCCAGCAGCCCCCGGACAGAGATTATGAACACTGAAGCTTTCTTT.

This clonotype was seen ten or more times. V is TRBV3-1 and J is TRBJ2-2; D gene ambiguous. The CDR3 spans 14 residues. The germline gives CDR1 LGHDT, CDR2 YNNKEL (reference sequence). The germline V and J ends were trimmed by 1 base and 2 bases, with 5 bases remaining between them. In DNA form, the CDR3 reads TGTGCCAGCAGCCAAGTAGTAAACACCGGGGAGCTGTTTTTT. It encodes CASSQVVNTGELFF.